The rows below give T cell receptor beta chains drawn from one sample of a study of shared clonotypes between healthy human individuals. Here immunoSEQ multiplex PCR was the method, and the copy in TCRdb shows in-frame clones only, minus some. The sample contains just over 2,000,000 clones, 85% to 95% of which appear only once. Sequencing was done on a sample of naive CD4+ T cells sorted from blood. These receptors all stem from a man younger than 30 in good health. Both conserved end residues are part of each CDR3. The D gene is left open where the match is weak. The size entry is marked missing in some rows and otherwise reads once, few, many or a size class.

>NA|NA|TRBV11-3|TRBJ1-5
TGTGCCAGCAGCCCCCCGGGATCTACCTGGAGGAGCAATCAGCCCCAGCATTTT
CASSPPGSTWRSNQPQHF
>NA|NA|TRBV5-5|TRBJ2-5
TGTGCCAGCAGACGTTTGGGGGTCCAAGAGCCCCAGTACTTC
CASRRLGVQEPQYF
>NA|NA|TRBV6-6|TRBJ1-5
TGTGCCAGCAGTTATCTTGTCAATCAGCCCCAGCATTTT
CASSYLVNQPQHF
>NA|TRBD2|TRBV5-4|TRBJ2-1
TGTGCCGGCGCCCAGGGGACTAGCAGGGGTGAGCAGTTCTTC
CAGAQGTSRGEQFF
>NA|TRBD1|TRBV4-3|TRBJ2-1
TGCGCCAGCAGCCAACAAAGGACAGGAAACAATGAGCAGTTCTTC
CASSQQRTGNNEQFF
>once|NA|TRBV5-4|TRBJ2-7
TGTGCCAGCAGCGTGGAAGGCTGGTACGAGCAGTACTTC
CASSVEGWYEQYF
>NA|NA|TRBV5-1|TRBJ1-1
TGCGCCAGCAGCTTGAAGGTTGGGAGGCTGGGAGACACTGAAGCTTTCTTT
CASSLKVGRLGDTEAFF
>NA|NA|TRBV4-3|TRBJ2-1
TGCGCCAGCAGCCCGCCCGAGACCCAATACAATGAGCAGTTCTTC
CASSPPETQYNEQFF
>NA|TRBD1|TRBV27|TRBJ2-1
TGTGCCAGCAGTTTCCGGGACAGGGGCTACAATGAGCAGTTCTTC
CASSFRDRGYNEQFF
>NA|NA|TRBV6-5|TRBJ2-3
TGTGCCAGCAGTCCGTCACCAGGGCGGTGGGATACGCAGTATTTT
CASSPSPGRWDTQYF
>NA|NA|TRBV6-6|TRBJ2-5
TGTGCCAGCAGTTATCAGGGCCAAGAGACCCAGTACTTC
CASSYQGQETQYF
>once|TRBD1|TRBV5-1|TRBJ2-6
TGCGCCAGCAGCTCGGGACAGGCAGGGTCTGGGGCCAACGTCCTGACTTTC
CASSSGQAGSGANVLTF
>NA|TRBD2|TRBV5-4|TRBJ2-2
TGTGCCAGCAGCTTGGCCCCAGGCGGGAGCGGAAAAACCGGGGAGCTGTTTTTT
CASSLAPGGSGKTGELFF
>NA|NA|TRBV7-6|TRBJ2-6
TGTGCCAGCAGCTTAGTTTTGCGGCAGGGGCTAGGCGGGGCCAACGTCCTGACTTTC
CASSLVLRQGLGGANVLTF
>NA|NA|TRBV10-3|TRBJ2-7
TGTGCCATCAGTGACTTTTCGTCCCCCTCCTACGAGCAGTACTTC
CAISDFSSPSYEQYF
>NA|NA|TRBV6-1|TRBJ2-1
TGTGCCAGCACCTTCCAACCCCTCGACCTCAGTGAGCAGTTCTTC
CASTFQPLDLSEQFF
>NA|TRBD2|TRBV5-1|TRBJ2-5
TGCGCCAGCAGCTCAAGGACTAGCGGGGGTGGAGAGACCCAGTACTTC
CASSSRTSGGGETQYF
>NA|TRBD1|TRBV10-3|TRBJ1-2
TGTGCCATCAGTGAGCCCCTCCGGGACAGGGGGAATGGCTACACCTTC
CAISEPLRDRGNGYTF
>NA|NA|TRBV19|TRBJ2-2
TGTGCCAGTAGATGGGGGGTGGGAGCCACCGGGGAGCTGTTTTTT
CASRWGVGATGELFF
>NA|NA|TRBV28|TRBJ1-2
TGTGCCAGCAGTTTACGCTCGGCATCCCCAATGGGCCCCTATGGCTACACCTTC
CASSLRSASPMGPYGYTF
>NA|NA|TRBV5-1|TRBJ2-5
TGCGCCAGCAAGGGCCTTAAAGGGAGCCAAGAGACCCAGTACTTC
CASKGLKGSQETQYF
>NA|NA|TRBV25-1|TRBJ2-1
TGTGCCAGCAGTGAATGGAGAACCACCAATGAGCAGTTCTTC
CASSEWRTTNEQFF
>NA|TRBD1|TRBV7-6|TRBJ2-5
TGTGCCAGCAGCTCGTATGGACAGGGCGCGGAGACCCAGTACTTC
CASSSYGQGAETQYF
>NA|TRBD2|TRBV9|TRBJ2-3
TGTGCCAGCAGCGTAGTTGGGCTAGCGGTAATCACAGATACGCAGTATTTT
CASSVVGLAVITDTQYF
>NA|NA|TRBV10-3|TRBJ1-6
TGTGCCATCAGTGAGCAGGGAGGTTCCTATAATTCACCCCTCCACTTT
CAISEQGGSYNSPLHF
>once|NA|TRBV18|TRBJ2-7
TGTGCCAGCTCACCTGGACCGAACGGCGGAGGGGAGCAGTACTTC
CASSPGPNGGGEQYF
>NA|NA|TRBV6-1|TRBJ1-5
TGTGCCGGGGGGGACACCGATAGCAATCAGCCCCAGCATTTT
CAGGDTDSNQPQHF
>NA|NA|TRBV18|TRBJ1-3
TGTGCCAGCTCAGGCGACTCTGGAAACACCATATATTTT
CASSGDSGNTIYF
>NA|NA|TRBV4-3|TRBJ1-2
TGCGCCAGCAGCCAAGAGATCGGGGGGGCGACTGCCAAATCCCGGAACTATGGCTACACCTTC
CASSQEIGGATAKSRNYGYTF
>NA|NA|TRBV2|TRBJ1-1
TGTGCCAGCAGTGGAGGATGGGCTTTCTTT
CASSGGWAFF
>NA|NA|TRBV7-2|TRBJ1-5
TGTGCCAGCAGCTCCGATGGCAATCAGCCCCAGCATTTT
CASSSDGNQPQHF
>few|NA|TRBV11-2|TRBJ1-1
TGTGCCAGCAGCTTAGTAGGGGGGAACACTGAAGCTTTCTTT
CASSLVGGNTEAFF
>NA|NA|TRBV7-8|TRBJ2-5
TGTGCCAGCAGCTTAGCTTACCAAGAGACCCAGTACTTC
CASSLAYQETQYF
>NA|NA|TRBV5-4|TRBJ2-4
TGTGCCAGCAGCACCACCCCAAATGACGGCATTCAGTACTTC
CASSTTPNDGIQYF
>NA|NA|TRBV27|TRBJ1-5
TGTGCCAGCAGTTTGAACAGGGATGGCAATCAGCCCCAGCATTTT
CASSLNRDGNQPQHF
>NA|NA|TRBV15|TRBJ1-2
TGTGCCACCAGCAGGGGAGTGGGTTCTGGCTACACCTTC
CATSRGVGSGYTF
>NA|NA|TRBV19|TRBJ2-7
TGTGCCAGTAGCAGAAGGATCCCAAGGGGGGACTCCTCCTACGAGCAGTACTTC
CASSRRIPRGDSSYEQYF
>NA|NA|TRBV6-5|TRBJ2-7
TGTGCCAGCAGTTACGCAGGCAGCTTTTACGAGCAGTACTTC
CASSYAGSFYEQYF
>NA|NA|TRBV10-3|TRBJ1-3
TGTGCCATCCGGGGGACTTCTCCTGGAAACACCATATATTTT
CAIRGTSPGNTIYF
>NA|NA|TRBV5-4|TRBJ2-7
TGTGCCAGCAGCCCCAGGAGCTCCTACGAGCAGTACTTC
CASSPRSSYEQYF
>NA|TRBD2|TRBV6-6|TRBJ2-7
TGTGCCAGCAGAACGGCTAGCGGGAGGTACGAGCAGTACTTC
CASRTASGRYEQYF
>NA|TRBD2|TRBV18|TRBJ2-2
TGTGCCAGCTCACCAAGCACTAGCGCGATCACCGGGGAGCTGTTTTTT
CASSPSTSAITGELFF
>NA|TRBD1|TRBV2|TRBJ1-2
TGTGCCAGCAGAGCTGGACAGGGGATCTATGGCTACACCTTC
CASRAGQGIYGYTF
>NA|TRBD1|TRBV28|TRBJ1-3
TGTGCCAGCAGTTTCCGGGACAGGGGGCATCGAAACACCATATATTTT
CASSFRDRGHRNTIYF
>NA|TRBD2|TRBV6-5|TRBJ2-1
TGTGCCAGCGGGGCTAGCGGGGGTAGCGGCAATGAGCAGTTCTTC
CASGASGGSGNEQFF
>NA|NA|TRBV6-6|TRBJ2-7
TGTGCCAGCAGTTACGTGCCAACCATCGAGTCCTACGAGCAGTACTTC
CASSYVPTIESYEQYF
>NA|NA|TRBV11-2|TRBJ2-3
TGTGCCAGCAGCTCTCGTTTATTCACAGATACGCAGTATTTT
CASSSRLFTDTQYF
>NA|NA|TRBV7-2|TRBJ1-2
TGTGCCAGCAGCTTACTAAGGGAAATGAGCTATGGCTACACCTTC
CASSLLREMSYGYTF
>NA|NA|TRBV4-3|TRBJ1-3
TGCGCCAGCAGCCAAGGAGGAAGTGTAGGAAACACCATATATTTT
CASSQGGSVGNTIYF
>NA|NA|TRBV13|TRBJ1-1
TGTGCCAGCAGCTTAGCAGGGGCTCGGGCGAACACTGAAGCTTTCTTT
CASSLAGARANTEAFF
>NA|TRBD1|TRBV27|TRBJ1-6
TGTGCCAGCAGTTACCGGGACAGGGGCCTTCCCTATAATTCACCCCTCCACTTT
CASSYRDRGLPYNSPLHF
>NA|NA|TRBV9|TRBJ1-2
TGTGCCAGCAGCGTAGCTGGACAGTCGAACTATGGCTACACCTTC
CASSVAGQSNYGYTF
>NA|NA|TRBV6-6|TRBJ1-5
TGTGCCAGCAGCCCACAGGGCTCTAAGAATCAGCCCCAGCATTTT
CASSPQGSKNQPQHF
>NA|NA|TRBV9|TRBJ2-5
TGTGCCAGCAGCCCCCGAGCCGGGAATCCACAAGAGACCCAGTACTTC
CASSPRAGNPQETQYF
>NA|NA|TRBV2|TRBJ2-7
TGTGCCAGCAGTGAAGCAAAGGCCCACGAGCAGTACTTC
CASSEAKAHEQYF
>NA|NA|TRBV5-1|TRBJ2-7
TGCGCCAGCAGCTTGGTGGGACCGGGCTCCGGAGGGCTACTAGGCTACGAGCAGTACTTC
CASSLVGPGSGGLLGYEQYF